This T cell receptor (beta chain) was obtained from a study of cytotoxic CD8 clonotypes in ibrutinib-treated CLL. Study in general: Samples had a mean of around 260,000 productive templates and 94,082 productive rearrangements. Study results and caveats: Baseline clonality was higher than in age-matched healthy donors and moved in step with circulating CD8+ T-cell counts. Under therapy, public clonotypes either contracted or stayed stable, and they were uncommon.

This CDR3 is built from 13 residues. CDR1 and CDR2 from the germline V gene are MNHNS and SASEGT. V was cut by 7 bases and J by 0 bases, with 9 bases left in between. Regarding this clone: The target antigen is unknown.

Cryopreserved PBMCs provided about 2 micrograms of genomic DNA for the TCR beta libraries. Repertoires were generated with immunoSEQ multiplex PCR, while TCRdb's copy carries only in-frame clones and drops some. The data contain 95,000 to 100,000 clones, around four fifths of them seen just once; the ten biggest clones take up around 32%. The sequence was obtained from a human donor with chronic lymphocytic leukemia. V gene TRBV6-1 combines with J gene TRBJ1-2; D is unresolved. The source material was PBMCs, sampled after 12 months of ibrutinib treatment. The CDR3 sequence is CASTEDANYGYTF. The CDR3 DNA sequence: TGTGCCAGCACAGAGGATGCTAACTATGGCTACACCTTC.